This T cell receptor beta chain was identified in a study of PD-1 blockade in classical Hodgkin lymphoma (dated by TCRdb to 2019 to 2021). With regard to the full study: Nivolumab dosing was 3 mg/kg intravenously every 2 weeks, continuing until either disease progression or unacceptable toxicity. The study used CyTOF and TCR beta sequencing to define a peripheral blood immune signature of response to PD-1 blockade in classical Hodgkin lymphoma. Paper-wide results and their limitations: Baseline TCR diversity was reported to be lower in newly diagnosed patients than in healthy donors and to be lower still in relapsed/refractory patients. CD4+ but not CD8+ TCR diversity rose significantly by C4D1 (p=0.0027 vs p=0.16), most apparent in complete responders (p=0.02). Trial patients achieving complete response had baseline diversity similar to newly diagnosed patients, whereas partial responders and progressors had significantly lower diversity. The study was restricted to a single clinical trial cohort, and the causes of repertoire differences, possibly disease activity or prior therapy, were left undefined. Lower diversity was seen in patients whose nivolumab began less than 1 year after ASCT, and these patients were left out of later analyses so that immune reconstitution would not confound the results.

Reading the label with the study, this specimen's time point is: cycle 1 day 1 (C1D1), immediately before nivolumab initiation. Every trial patient had relapsed following autologous stem cell transplantation, and prior brentuximab vedotin exposure was what differed among cohorts A, B and C. Magnetic negative selection with a Miltenyi CD4+ T cell isolation kit was used to purify CD4+ T cells from thawed PBMCs. A total of about 51 patients with relapsed/refractory classical Hodgkin lymphoma made up the trial cohort, and each patient's best overall response was complete response, partial response or progressive disease. Trial patients were treated with single-agent nivolumab in the multi-cohort phase II CheckMate 205 trial. An independent review committee assessed best overall response using the 2007 International Working Group response criteria. Trial PBMCs were obtained immediately prior to nivolumab initiation (C1D1) and on therapy at cycle 2 day 1 and cycle 4 day 1. Peripheral blood was collected in 8 mL Vacutainer Cell Preparation Tubes, from which PBMCs were isolated by centrifugation and then cryopreserved. Purified CD4+ and CD8+ fractions were generated only in cases for which an additional PBMC sample was available. Magnetically labelled cells were removed on LS columns in a quadroMACS separator, and the flow-through was collected as the purified fraction.

This clone was counted only a few times. The clone's antigen remains unknown. The input lacks base qualities; no much larger clone sits a single base away. Genomic DNA was extracted with the Qiagen DNeasy kit from unsorted PBMCs and from negatively selected CD4+ and CD8+ fractions. Using primers that anneal to V and J segments, immunoSEQ multiplex PCR amplified the TCR beta CDR3 regions. A synthetic immune receptor repertoire was used to minimize amplification bias, and remaining bias was computationally removed after sequencing. In the authors' own workflow: Custom Python scripts were used to quantify repertoire diversity as the Shannon entropy index. The unsorted, CD4+ and CD8+ repertoires were each analyzed separately, with the exception of combined analyses, where CD4+ and CD8+ sequences were merged in silico. Clonal expansion was defined as at least a 2-fold frequency increase after treatment relative to C1D1, with a pseudocount of 0.5 for undetected baseline clones. Singleton clones were defined as clones with 0 or 1 copy at C1D1, and non-singleton clones were defined as clones with 2 or more copies. Clones expanded in unsorted samples were annotated as CD4+, CD8+ or unknown by matching protein sequences in sorted samples from the same patient. Wilcoxon tests were applied to paired samples to test diversity changes from C1D1 to C4D1. TCRdb took this table from immuneACCESS and kept in-frame rearrangements with V and J called. Such tables lack part of the clones; where checked against another copy, unresolved V genes explain under half of the gap, and the rest is unexplained. D and trimming come from the DNA, and the V and J calls and clone size come from that table. The sample table lists around 6,200 clones, around 84% of them with a count of one. In total, the top ten clones hold around 3.3% of the sample.

The germline V gene sets CDR1 to MDHEN and CDR2 to SYDVKM. V is shortened by 9 bases, J by 4 bases, and the region joining them spans 12 bases. The CDR3 runs 12 residues from the cysteine to the phenylalanine. The sequence is cut down to CDR3 DNA, 36 bases in frame from base 1. This sample comprised CD4+ T cells from blood, obtained at baseline. The receptor was derived from a human donor with classical Hodgkin lymphoma. The sequence joins TRBV28 to TRBJ1-2; matching of 6 bases hints at TRBD1 as the D gene. The nucleotides are TGTGCCAGTAACAGGGACTCCTATGGCTACACCTTC. It translates to CASNRDSYGYTF.